This T cell receptor beta chain was identified during a study of cytomegalovirus exposure and HLA in healthy donors. Study results and caveats: Subsequent analysis found a tendency for first-cohort TCR clusters to co-occur within the approximately 130 validation repertoires. Specificity of three CMV-associated chains for CMV antigens was verified in vitro. TCR sequences were mostly rare, though some public TCRs occurred in many donors.

Trimming left V 0 bases short and J 7 bases short, with 7 bases between. The CDR3 has 12 residues. Germline V gene sequence: CDR1 SGHRS, CDR2 YFSETQ. To note about this clone: The antigen is unknown.

Using immunoSEQ multiplex PCR, the repertoire was profiled, and TCRdb retains in-frame clones only, with some absent. Found here are 60,000 or so clones, about 91% of them singletons; the top ten hold about 1.2%. The donors were part of the validation cohort of around 110 subjects. That cohort was separate from the first cohort, which comprised 666 subjects. Sequencing was performed on PBMCs. V and J are TRBV5-1 and TRBJ1-1, with D tentatively TRBD1 (5 bases). This TCR was sampled from a woman aged 18 to 35 in good health and CMV-seronegative. The CDR3 DNA reads TGCGCCAGCAGCTTGGGAACAGGTGAAGCTTTCTTT. Its translation: CASSLGTGEAFF. The variable domain in full, completed from reference TRBV5-1 and TRBJ1-1, reads KAGVTQTPRYLIKTRGQQVTLSCSPISGHRSVSWYQQTPGQGLQFLFEYFSETQRNKGNFPGRFSGRQFSNSRSEMNVSTLELGDSALYLCASSLGTGEAFFGQGTRLTVV.